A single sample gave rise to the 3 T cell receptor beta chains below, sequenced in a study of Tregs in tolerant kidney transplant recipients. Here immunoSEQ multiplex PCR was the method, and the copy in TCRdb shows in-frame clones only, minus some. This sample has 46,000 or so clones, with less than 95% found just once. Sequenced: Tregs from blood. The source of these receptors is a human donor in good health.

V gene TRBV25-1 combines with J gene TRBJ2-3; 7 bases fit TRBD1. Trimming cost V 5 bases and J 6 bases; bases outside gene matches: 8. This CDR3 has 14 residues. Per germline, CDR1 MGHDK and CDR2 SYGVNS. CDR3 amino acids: CASSRRGGWDTQYF. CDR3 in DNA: TGTGCCAGCAGTAGACGAGGGGGCTGGGATACGCAGTATTTT.

This chain's CDR3 is CASSLSGYSNQPQHF. DNA for the CDR3: TGTGCCAGTAGTCTGTCCGGCTATAGCAATCAGCCCCAGCATTTT. V usage is TRBV19 and J usage is TRBJ1-5; no reliable D call. The CDR3 has 15 residues. Germline V CDR1 and CDR2: LNHDA, SQIVND (reference sequence). Deletions cut 5 bases from V and 0 bases from J, with 11 bases between.

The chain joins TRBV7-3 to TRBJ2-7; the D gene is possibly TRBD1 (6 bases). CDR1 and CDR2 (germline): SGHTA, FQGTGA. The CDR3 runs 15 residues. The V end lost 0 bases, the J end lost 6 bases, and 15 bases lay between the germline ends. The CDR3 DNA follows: TGTGCCAGCAGCTTAACAGGGACACTGGCTGGCGAGCAGTACTTC. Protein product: CASSLTGTLAGEQYF.